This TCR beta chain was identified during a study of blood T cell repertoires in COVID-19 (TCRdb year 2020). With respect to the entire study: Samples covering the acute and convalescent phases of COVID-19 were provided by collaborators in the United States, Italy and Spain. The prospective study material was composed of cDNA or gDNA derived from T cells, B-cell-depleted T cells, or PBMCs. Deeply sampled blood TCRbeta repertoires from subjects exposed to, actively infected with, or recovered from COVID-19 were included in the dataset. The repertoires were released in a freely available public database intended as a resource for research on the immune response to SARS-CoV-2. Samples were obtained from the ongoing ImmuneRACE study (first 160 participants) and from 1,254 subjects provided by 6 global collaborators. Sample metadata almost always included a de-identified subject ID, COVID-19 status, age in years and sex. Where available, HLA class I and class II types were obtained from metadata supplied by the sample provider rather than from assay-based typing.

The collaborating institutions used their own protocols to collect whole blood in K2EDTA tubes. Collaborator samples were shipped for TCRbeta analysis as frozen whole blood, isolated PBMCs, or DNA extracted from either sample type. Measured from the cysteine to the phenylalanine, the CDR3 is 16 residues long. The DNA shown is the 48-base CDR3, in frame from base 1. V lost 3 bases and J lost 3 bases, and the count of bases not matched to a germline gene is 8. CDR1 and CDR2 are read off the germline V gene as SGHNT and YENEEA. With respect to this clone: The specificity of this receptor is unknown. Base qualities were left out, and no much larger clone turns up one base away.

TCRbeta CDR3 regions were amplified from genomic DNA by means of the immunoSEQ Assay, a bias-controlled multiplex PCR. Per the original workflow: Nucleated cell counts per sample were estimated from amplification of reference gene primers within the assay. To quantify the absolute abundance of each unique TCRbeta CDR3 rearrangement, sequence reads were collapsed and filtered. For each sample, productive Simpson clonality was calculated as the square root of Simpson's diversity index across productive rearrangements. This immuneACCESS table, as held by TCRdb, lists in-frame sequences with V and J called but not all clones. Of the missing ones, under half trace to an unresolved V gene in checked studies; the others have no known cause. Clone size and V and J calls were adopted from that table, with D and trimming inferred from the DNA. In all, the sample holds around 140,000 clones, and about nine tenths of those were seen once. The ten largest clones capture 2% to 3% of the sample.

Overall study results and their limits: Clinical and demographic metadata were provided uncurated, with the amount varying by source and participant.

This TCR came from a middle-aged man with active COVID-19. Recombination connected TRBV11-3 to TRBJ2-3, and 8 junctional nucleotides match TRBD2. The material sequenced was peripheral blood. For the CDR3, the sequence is CASSLVRGGATDTQYF. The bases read TGTGCCAGCAGCTTGGTCCGGGGGGGAGCAACAGATACGCAGTATTTT.